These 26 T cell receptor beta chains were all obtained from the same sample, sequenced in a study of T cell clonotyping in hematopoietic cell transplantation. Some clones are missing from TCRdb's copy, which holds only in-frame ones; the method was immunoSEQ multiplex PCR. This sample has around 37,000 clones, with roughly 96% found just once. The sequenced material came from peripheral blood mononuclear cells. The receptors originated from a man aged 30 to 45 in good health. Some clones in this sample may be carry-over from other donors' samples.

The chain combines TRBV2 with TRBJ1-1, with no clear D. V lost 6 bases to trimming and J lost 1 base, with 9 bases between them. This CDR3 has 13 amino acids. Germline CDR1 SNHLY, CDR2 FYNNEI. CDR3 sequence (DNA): TGTGCCAGCAGCCGGGCTACGAACACTGAAGCTTTCTTT. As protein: CASSRATNTEAFF.

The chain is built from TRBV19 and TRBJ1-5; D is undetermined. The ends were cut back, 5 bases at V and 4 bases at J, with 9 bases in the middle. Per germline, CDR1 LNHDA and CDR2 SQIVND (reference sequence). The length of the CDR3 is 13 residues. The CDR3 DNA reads TGTGCCAGTAGTCCAAACATTAATCAGCCCCAGCATTTT. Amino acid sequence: CASSPNINQPQHF.

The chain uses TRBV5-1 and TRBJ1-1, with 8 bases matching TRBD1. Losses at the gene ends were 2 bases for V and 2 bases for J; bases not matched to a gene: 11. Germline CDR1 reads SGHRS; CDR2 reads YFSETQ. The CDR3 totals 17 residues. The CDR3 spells CASSFMVGQAQNTEAFF. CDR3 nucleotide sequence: TGCGCCAGCAGCTTTATGGTGGGACAGGCCCAAAACACTGAAGCTTTCTTT.

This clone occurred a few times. Here the CDR3 DNA reads TGTGCCAGCTTACTGGACATATTTAGTAACTATGGCTACACCTTC. This gives the protein CASLLDIFSNYGYTF. The chain carries TRBV2 and TRBJ1-2; maybe TRBD1 (5 bases). The germline V gene has CDR1 SNHLY and CDR2 FYNNEI. The CDR3 has 15 residues. With 8 bases removed from V and 1 base from J, the gap between germline ends came to 17 bases.

In DNA, the CDR3 is TGCGCCAGCAGCCAAGATCTTACAGGGATTAATTCACCCCTCCACTTT. Translating it yields CASSQDLTGINSPLHF. This chain links TRBV4-1 with TRBJ1-6; D may be TRBD1 (6 bases). V was cut by 0 bases and J by 6 bases, with 12 bases left in between. The CDR3 sequence is 16 residues long. The V gene's germline CDR1 is MGHRA and CDR2 YSYEKL.

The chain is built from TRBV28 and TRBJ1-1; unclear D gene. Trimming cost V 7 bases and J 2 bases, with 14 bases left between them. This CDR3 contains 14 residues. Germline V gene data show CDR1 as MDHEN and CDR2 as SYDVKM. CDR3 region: CASTRPGTNTEAFF. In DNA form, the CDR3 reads TGTGCCAGCACCCGGCCCGGAACTAACACTGAAGCTTTCTTT.

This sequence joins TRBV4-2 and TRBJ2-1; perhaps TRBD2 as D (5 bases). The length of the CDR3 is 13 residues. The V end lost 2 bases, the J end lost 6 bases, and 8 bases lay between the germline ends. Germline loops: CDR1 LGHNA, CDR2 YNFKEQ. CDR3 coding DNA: TGTGCCAGCAGCCAACGGGATTTCAATGAGCAGTTCTTC. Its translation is CASSQRDFNEQFF.

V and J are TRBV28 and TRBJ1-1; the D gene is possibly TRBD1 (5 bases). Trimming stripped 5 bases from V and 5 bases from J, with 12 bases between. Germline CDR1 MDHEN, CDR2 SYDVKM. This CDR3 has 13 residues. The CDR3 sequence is CASSPATVTEAFF. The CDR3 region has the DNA TGTGCCAGCAGTCCGGCGACAGTGACTGAAGCTTTCTTT.

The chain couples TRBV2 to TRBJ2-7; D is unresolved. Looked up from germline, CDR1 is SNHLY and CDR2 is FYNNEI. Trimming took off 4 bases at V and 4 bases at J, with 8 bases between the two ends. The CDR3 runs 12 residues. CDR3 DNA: TGTGCCAGCAGTGTGACCGCATACGAGCAGTACTTC. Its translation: CASSVTAYEQYF.

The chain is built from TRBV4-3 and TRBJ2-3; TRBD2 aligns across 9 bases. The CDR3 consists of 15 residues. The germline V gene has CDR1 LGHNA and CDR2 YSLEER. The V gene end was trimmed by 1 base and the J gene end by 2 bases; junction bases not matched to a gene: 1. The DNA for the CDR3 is TGCGCCAGCAGCCAAGGACTAGCGGTCACAGATACGCAGTATTTT. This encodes CASSQGLAVTDTQYF.

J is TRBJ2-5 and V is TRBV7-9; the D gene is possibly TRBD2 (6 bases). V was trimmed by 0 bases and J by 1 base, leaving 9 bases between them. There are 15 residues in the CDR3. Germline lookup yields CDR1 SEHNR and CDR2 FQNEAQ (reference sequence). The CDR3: CASSLAGGGQETQYF. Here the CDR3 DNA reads TGTGCCAGCAGCTTAGCGGGAGGCGGCCAAGAGACCCAGTACTTC.

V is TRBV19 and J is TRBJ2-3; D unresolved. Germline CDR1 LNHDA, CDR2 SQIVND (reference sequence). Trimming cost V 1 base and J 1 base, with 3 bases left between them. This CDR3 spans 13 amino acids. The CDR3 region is CASSIAGTDTQYF. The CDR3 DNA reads TGTGCCAGTAGTATAGCGGGCACAGATACGCAGTATTTT.

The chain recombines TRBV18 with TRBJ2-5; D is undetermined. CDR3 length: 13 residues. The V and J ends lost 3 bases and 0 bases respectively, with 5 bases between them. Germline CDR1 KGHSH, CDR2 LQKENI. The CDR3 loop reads CASSPFNQETQYF. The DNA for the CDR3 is TGTGCCAGCTCACCGTTCAACCAAGAGACCCAGTACTTC.

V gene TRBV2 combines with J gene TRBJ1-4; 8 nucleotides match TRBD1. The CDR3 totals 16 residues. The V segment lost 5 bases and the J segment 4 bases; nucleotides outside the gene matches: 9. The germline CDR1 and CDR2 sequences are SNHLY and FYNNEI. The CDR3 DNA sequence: TGTGCCAGCAGTCCAACAACAGGGGGAAATAATGAAAAACTGTTTTTT. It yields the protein CASSPTTGGNNEKLFF.

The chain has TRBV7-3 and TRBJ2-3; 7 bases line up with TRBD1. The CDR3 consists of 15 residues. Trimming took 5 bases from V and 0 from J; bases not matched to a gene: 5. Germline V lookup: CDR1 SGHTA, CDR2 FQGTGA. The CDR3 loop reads CASSHRGTSTDTQYF. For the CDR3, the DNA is TGTGCCAGCAGCCACAGGGGAACTAGCACAGATACGCAGTATTTT.

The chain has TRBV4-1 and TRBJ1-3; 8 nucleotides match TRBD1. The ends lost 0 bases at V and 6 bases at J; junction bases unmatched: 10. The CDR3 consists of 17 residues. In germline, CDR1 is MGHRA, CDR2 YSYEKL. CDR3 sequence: CASSQDRFRTGINTIYF. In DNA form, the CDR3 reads TGCGCCAGCAGCCAAGACCGATTCCGGACAGGGATAAACACCATATATTTT.

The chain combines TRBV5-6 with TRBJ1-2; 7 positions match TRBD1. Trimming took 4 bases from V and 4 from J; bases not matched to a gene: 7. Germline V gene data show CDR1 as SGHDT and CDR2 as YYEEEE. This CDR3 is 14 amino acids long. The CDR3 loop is CASSQGQTPYGYTF. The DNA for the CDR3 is TGTGCCAGCAGCCAGGGACAGACTCCCTATGGCTACACCTTC.

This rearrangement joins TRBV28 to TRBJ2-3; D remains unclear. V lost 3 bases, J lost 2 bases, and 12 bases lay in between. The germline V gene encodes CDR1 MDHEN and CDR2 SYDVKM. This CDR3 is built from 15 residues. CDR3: CASSLGTYSTDTQYF. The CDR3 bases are TGTGCCAGCAGTTTGGGCACCTACTCCACAGATACGCAGTATTTT.

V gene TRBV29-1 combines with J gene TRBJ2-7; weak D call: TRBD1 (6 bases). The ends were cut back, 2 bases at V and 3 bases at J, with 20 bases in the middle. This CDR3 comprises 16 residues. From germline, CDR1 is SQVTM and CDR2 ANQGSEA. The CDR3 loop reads CSVEIGRTEFRYEQYF. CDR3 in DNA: TGCAGCGTTGAAATCGGACGGACAGAATTCCGCTACGAGCAGTACTTC.

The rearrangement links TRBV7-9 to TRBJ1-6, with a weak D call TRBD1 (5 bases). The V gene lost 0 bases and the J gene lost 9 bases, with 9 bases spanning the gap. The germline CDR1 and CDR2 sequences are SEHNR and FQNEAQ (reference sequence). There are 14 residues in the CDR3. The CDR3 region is CASSLAGESSPLHF. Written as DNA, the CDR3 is TGTGCCAGCAGCTTAGCGGGGGAGAGTTCACCCCTCCACTTT.

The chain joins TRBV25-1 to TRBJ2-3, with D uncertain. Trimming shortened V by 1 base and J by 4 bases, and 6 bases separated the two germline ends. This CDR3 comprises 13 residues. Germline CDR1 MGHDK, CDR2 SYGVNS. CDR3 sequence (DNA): TGTGCCAGCAGTGAATCCGGCCCAGATACGCAGTATTTT. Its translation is CASSESGPDTQYF.

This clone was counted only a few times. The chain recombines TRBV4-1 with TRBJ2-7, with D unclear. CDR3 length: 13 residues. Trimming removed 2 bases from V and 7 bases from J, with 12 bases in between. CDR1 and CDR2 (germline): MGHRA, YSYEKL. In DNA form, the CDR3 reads TGCGCCAGCAGCCAAAATCCTTTCATGGAGCAGTACTTC. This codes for CASSQNPFMEQYF.

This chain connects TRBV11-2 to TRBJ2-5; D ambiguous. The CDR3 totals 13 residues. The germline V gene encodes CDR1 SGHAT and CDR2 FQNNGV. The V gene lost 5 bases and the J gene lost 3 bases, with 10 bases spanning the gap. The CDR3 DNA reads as TGTGCCAGCAGCCCAGAAAACGAAGAGACCCAGTACTTC. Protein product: CASSPENEETQYF.

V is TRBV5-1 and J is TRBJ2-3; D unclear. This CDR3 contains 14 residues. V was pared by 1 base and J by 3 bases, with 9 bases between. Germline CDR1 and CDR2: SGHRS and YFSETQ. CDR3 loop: CASSLIETTDTQYF. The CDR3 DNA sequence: TGCGCCAGCAGCTTGATAGAGACAACAGATACGCAGTATTTT.

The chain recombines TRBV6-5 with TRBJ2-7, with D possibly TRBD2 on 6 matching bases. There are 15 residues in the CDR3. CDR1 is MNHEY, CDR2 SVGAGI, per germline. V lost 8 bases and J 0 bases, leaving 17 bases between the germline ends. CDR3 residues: CASSQGRGSSYEQYF. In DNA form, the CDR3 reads TGTGCCAGCTCACAAGGCCGGGGGAGCTCCTACGAGCAGTACTTC.

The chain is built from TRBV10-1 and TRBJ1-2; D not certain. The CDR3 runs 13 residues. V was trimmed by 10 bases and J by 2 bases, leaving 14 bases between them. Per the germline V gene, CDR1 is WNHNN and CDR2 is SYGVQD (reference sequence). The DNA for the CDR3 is TGCGCCACCAGCCCAGGTCTAAACTATGGCTACACCTTC. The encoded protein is CATSPGLNYGYTF.